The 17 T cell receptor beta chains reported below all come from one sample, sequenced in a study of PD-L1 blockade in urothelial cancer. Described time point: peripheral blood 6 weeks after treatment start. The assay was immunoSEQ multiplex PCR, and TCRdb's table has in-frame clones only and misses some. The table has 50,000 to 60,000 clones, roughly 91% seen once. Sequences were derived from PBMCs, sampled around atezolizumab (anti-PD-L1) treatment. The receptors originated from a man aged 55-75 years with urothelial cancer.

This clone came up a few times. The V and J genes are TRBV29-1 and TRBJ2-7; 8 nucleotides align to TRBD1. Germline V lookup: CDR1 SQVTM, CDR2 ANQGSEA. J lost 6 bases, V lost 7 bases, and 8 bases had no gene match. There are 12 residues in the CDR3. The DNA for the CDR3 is TGCAGCGGGGGCCAGGGGGCGGCCGAGCAGTACTTC. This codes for CSGGQGAAEQYF.

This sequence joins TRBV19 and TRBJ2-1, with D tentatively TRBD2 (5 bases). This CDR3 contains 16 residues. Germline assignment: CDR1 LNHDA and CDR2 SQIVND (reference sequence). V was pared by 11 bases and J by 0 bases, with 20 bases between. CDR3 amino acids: CAPGPAVQSSYNEQFF. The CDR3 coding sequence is TGTGCCCCCGGCCCAGCGGTGCAGAGCTCCTACAATGAGCAGTTCTTC.

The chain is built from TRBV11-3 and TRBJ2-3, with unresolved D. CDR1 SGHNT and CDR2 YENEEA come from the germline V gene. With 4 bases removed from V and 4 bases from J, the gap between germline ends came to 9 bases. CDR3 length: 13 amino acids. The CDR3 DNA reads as TGTGCCAGCAGCTCCTTCCGCGCAGATACGCAGTATTTT. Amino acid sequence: CASSSFRADTQYF.

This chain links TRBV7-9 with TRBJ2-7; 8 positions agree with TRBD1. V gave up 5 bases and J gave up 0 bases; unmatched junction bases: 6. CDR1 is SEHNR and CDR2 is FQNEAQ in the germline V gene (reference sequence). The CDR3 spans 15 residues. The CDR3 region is CASSPRTGYSYEQYF. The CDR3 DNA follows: TGTGCCAGCAGCCCTAGGACAGGGTACTCCTACGAGCAGTACTTC. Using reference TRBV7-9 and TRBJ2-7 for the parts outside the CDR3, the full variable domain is DTGVSQNPRHKITKRGQNVTFRCDPISEHNRLYWYRQTLGQGPEFLTYFQNEAQLEKSRLLSDRFSAERPKGSFSTLEIQRTEQGDSAMYLCASSPRTGYSYEQYFGPGTRLTVT.

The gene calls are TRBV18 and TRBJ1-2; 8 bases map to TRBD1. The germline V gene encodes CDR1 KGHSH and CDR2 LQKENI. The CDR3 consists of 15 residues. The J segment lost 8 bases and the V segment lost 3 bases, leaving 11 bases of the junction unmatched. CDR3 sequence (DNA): TGTGCCAGCTCACCCAGGACAGGGCGTGAAGACGGCTACACCTTC. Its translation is CASSPRTGREDGYTF.

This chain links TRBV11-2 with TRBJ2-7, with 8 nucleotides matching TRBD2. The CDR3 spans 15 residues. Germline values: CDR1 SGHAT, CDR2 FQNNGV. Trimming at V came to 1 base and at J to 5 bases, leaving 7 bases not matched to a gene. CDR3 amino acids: CASSLGPGLANEQYF. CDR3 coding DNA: TGTGCCAGCAGCTTAGGCCCCGGACTAGCCAACGAGCAGTACTTC.

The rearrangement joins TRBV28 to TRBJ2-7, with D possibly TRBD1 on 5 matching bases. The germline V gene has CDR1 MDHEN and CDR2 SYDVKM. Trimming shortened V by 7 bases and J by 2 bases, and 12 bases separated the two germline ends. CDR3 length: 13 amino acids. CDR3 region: CASKAGSTYEQYF. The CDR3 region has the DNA TGTGCCAGCAAGGCAGGGTCAACCTACGAGCAGTACTTC.

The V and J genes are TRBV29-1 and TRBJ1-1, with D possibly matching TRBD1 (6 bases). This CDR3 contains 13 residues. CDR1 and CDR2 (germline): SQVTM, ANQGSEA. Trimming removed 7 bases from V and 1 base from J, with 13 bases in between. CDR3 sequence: CSARETGNTEAFF. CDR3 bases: TGCAGCGCCCGTGAGACAGGGAACACTGAAGCTTTCTTT.

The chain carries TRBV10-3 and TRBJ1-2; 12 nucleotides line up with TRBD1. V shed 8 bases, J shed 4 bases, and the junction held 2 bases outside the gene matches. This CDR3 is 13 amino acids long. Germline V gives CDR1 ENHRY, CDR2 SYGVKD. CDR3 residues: CAIGTGGFYGYTF. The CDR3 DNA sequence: TGTGCCATCGGGACAGGGGGCTTCTATGGCTACACCTTC.

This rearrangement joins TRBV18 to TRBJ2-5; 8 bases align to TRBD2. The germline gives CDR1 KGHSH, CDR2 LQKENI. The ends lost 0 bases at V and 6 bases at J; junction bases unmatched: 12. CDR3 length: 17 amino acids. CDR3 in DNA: TGTGCCAGCTCACCACCGAAAGGACTAGCCGTCCCGCAGACCCAGTACTTC. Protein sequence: CASSPPKGLAVPQTQYF. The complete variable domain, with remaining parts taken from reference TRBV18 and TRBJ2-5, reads NAGVMQNPRHLVRRRGQEARLRCSPMKGHSHVYWYRQLPEEGLKFMVYLQKENIIDESGMPKERFSAEFPKEGPSILRIQQVVRGDSAAYFCASSPPKGLAVPQTQYFGPGTRLLVL.

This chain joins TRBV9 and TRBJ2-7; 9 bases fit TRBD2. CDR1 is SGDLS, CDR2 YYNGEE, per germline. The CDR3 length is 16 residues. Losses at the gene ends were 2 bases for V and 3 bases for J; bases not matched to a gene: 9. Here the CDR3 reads CASSVSAGGPIYEQYF. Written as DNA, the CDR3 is TGTGCCAGCAGCGTCAGCGCGGGGGGGCCGATCTACGAGCAGTACTTC.

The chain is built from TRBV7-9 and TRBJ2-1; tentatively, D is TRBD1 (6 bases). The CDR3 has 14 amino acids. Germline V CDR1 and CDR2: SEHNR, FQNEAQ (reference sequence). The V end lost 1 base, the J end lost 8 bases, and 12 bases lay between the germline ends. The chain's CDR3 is CASSLGARGYEQFF. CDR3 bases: TGTGCCAGCAGCTTAGGTGCCAGGGGATATGAGCAGTTCTTC.

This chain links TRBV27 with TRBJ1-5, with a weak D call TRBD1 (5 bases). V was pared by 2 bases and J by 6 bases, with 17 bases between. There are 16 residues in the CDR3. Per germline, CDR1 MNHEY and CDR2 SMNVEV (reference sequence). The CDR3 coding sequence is TGTGCCAGCAGTTTAAAGGGAGGGGTCAACGGTCAGCCCCAGCATTTT. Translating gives CASSLKGGVNGQPQHF.

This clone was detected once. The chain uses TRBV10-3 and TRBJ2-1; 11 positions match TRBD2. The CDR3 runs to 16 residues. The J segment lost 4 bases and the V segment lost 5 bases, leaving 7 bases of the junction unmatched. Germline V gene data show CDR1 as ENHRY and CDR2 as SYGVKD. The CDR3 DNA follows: TGTGCCATCAGTTTTAGCGGGGGGGGACTATACAATGAGCAGTTCTTC. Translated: CAISFSGGGLYNEQFF.

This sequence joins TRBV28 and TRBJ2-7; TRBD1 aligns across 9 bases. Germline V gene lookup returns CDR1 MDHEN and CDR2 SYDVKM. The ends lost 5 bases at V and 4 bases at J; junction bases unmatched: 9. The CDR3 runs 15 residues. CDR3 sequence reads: CASSPNRGRGYEQYF. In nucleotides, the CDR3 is TGTGCCAGCAGTCCTAACAGGGGGCGAGGGTACGAGCAGTACTTC.

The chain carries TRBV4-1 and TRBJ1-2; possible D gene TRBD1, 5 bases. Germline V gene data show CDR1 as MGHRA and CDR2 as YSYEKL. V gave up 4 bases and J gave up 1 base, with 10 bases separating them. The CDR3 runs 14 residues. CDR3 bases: TGCGCCAGCAGCCTGGAGGGACTTAACTATGGCTACACCTTC. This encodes CASSLEGLNYGYTF.

The CDR3 DNA sequence: TGTGCCAGCAGGCAGGGACAGGGGGTTGAAGCTTTCTTT. The encoded protein is CASRQGQGVEAFF. The chain employs TRBV2 and TRBJ1-1; 11 bases are shared with TRBD1. This CDR3 has 13 residues. The J segment lost 7 bases and the V segment lost 6 bases, leaving 4 bases of the junction unmatched. The germline CDR1 and CDR2 sequences are SNHLY and FYNNEI.